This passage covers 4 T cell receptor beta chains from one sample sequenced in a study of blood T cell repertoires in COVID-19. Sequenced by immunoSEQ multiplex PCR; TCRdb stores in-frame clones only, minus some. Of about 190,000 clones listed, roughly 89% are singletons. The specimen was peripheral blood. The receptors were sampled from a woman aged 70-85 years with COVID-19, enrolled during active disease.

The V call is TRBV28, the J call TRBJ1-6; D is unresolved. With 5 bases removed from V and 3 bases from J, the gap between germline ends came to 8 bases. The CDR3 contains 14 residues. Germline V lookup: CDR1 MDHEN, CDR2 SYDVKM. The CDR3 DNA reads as TGTGCCAGCAGTATTCCAAACTATAATTCACCCCTCCACTTT. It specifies CASSIPNYNSPLHF.

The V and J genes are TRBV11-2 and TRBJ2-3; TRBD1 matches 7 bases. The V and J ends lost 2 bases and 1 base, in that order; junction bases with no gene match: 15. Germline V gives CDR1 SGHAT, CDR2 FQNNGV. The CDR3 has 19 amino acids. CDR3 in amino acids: CASSLKSERGLWGTDTQYF. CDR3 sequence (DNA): TGTGCCAGCAGCTTAAAATCAGAGAGGGGGCTGTGGGGCACAGATACGCAGTATTTT.

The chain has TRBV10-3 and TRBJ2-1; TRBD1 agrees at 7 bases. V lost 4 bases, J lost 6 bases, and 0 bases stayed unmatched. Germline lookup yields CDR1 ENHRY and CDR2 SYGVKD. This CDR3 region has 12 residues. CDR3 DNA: TGTGCCATCAGTGGGGACAGCAATGAGCAGTTCTTC. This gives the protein CAISGDSNEQFF.

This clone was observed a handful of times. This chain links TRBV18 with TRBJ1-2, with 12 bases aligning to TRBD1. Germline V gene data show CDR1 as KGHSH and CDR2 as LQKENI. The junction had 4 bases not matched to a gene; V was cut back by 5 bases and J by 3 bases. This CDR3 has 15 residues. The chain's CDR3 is CASSEGQGADYGYTF. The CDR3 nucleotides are TGTGCCAGCTCAGAGGGACAGGGGGCGGACTATGGCTACACCTTC. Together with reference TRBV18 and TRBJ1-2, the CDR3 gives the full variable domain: NAGVMQNPRHLVRRRGQEARLRCSPMKGHSHVYWYRQLPEEGLKFMVYLQKENIIDESGMPKERFSAEFPKEGPSILRIQQVVRGDSAAYFCASSEGQGADYGYTFGSGTRLTVV.